What follows are 18 T cell receptor beta chains derived from one specimen sequenced in a study of lung T cells in sarcoidosis with Löfgren's syndrome. TCRdb redid the calling of the reads with MiXCR, one entry per CDR3 protein. Of approximately 20,000 distinct CDR3 sequences listed, roughly 21% are singletons. The specimen was CD4+ T cells from PBMCs. Receptor source: a human donor with sarcoidosis (Löfgren's syndrome or another form), or a control subject (not recorded which).

This clonotype was counted only a few times. The J gene is TRBJ2-7, the V gene TRBV4-1; D is possibly TRBD1 (6 bases). Per the germline V gene, CDR1 is MGHRA and CDR2 is YSYEKL. V shed 0 bases and J shed 5 bases, with 11 bases lying between them. The CDR3 covers 14 residues. The CDR3 sequence is CASSQDPGDHEQYF. CDR3 DNA sequence: TGCGCCAGCAGCCAAGATCCAGGGGATCACGAGCAGTACTTC.

By its share, this clonotype is medium-sized. CDR3 nucleotides: TGCAGTGCCAGTTCAGGGGGCAATCAGCCCCAGCATTTT. This sequence encodes CSASSGGNQPQHF. The chain joins TRBV20-1 to TRBJ1-5; TRBD1 is a possible D gene (6 bases). The CDR3 consists of 13 residues. The V gene lost 6 bases and the J gene lost 2 bases, with 11 bases spanning the gap. Germline-derived CDR1 and CDR2 are DFQATT and SNEGSKA (reference sequence).

This clonotype was recorded many times. The V and J genes are TRBV27 and TRBJ2-7; a possible D gene is TRBD2 (7 bases). V was clipped by 0 bases and J by 3 bases, with 15 bases between them. Germline values: CDR1 MNHEY, CDR2 SMNVEV (reference sequence). This CDR3 is 16 amino acids long. The CDR3 sequence is CASSLSARGGVYEQYF. CDR3 nucleotides: TGTGCCAGCAGTTTATCGGCTAGAGGGGGGGTCTACGAGCAGTACTTC.

The sample holds many counts of this clonotype. This chain joins TRBV10-3 and TRBJ2-1; D gene unclear. The CDR3 covers 16 residues. From germline, CDR1 is ENHRY and CDR2 SYGVKD. V lost 0 bases and J lost 0, with 9 bases in between. CDR3 coding DNA: TGTGCCATCAGTGAGTCCGTGGCAGACTCCTACAATGAGCAGTTCTTC. Translation: CAISESVADSYNEQFF.

The table lists this clonotype with many counts. The chain has TRBV10-2 and TRBJ1-2; 10 bases fit TRBD1. The CDR3 spans 13 residues. Germline V CDR1 and CDR2: WSHSY, SAAADI. J lost 6 bases, V lost 6 bases, and 4 bases had no gene match. This chain's CDR3 is CASSRQGADGYTF. CDR3 sequence (DNA): TGCGCCAGCAGCCGACAGGGGGCGGATGGCTACACCTTC.

Many counts were recorded for this clonotype. This chain joins TRBV30 and TRBJ2-4; maybe TRBD1 (6 bases). The ends were cut back, 2 bases at V and 5 bases at J, with 10 bases in the middle. The CDR3 contains 13 residues. Per the germline V gene, CDR1 is GTSNPN and CDR2 is SVGIG (reference sequence). The CDR3 sequence is CAWSSAGENIQYF. CDR3 coding DNA: TGTGCCTGGAGTAGCGCAGGGGAAAACATTCAGTACTTC.

V and J are TRBV18 and TRBJ1-6; D remains ambiguous. Between the trimmed V and J ends, which lost 2 bases and 6 bases, there was a span of 11 bases. Germline V gives CDR1 KGHSH, CDR2 LQKENI. The CDR3 consists of 15 residues. The CDR3 reads CASSPDPGFNSPLHF. The CDR3 nucleotides read TGTGCCAGCTCACCAGATCCGGGATTTAATTCACCCCTCCACTTT.

By sample share, this clonotype is medium-sized. The rearrangement joins TRBV27 to TRBJ1-1; tentative D call: TRBD1 (5 bases). The V end was cut by 7 bases, the J end by 3 bases, with 18 bases between. This CDR3 is built from 15 residues. Germline-derived CDR1 and CDR2 are MNHEY and SMNVEV (reference sequence). CDR3: CASTLRGEGHTEAFF. The DNA of the CDR3 is TGTGCCAGCACCCTTAGGGGCGAGGGGCACACTGAAGCTTTCTTT.

As concerns this clonotype: A much larger clone sits a single nucleotide away, making a read error possible. The chain recombines TRBV4-2 with TRBJ2-5; 10 nucleotides agree with TRBD1. This CDR3 is 15 amino acids long. The V gene's germline CDR1 is LGHNA and CDR2 YNFKEQ. V shed 3 bases and J 5 bases; nucleotides not matched to a gene: 6. The CDR3 region has the DNA TGTGCCAGCAGCCAGGTCCGGGACAGGGGTGAGACCCAGTACTTC. As protein: CASSQVRDRGETQYF.

There are many counts of this clonotype. The V gene is TRBV20-1, the J gene TRBJ1-1; no reliable D call. V was shortened by 3 bases and J by 3 bases, with 11 bases between the two germline ends. Germline CDR1 DFQATT, CDR2 SNEGSKA (reference sequence). This CDR3 has 13 amino acids. The CDR3 protein is CSASRGPDTEAFF. The CDR3 DNA reads TGCAGTGCTAGCCGTGGACCAGACACTGAAGCTTTCTTT.

Relative to its sample, this clonotype is medium-sized (0.01 to 0.1%). The gene calls are TRBV20-1 and TRBJ2-7; TRBD2 matches at 12 bases. The length of the CDR3 is 15 residues. V lost 0 bases to trimming and J lost 6 bases; unmatched junction nucleotides: 6. Germline loops: CDR1 DFQATT, CDR2 SNEGSKA (reference sequence). The CDR3 sequence is CSARDRLAGVGEQYF. CDR3 nucleotides: TGCAGTGCTAGAGATCGACTAGCGGGAGTTGGCGAGCAGTACTTC.

This clonotype is medium-sized in the sample. The genes are TRBV28 and TRBJ1-2; tentative D call: TRBD1 (5 bases). The CDR3 covers 13 residues. The germline CDR1 and CDR2 sequences are MDHEN and SYDVKM. Between the trimmed V and J ends, which lost 4 bases and 8 bases, there was a span of 14 bases. CDR3 loop: CASSSVQGNGYTF. In DNA, the CDR3 is TGTGCCAGCAGTTCAGTCCAGGGAAACGGCTACACCTTC.

This clonotype was counted ten times or more. V gene TRBV10-3 combines with J gene TRBJ2-3; 12 nucleotides match TRBD1. Per germline, CDR1 ENHRY and CDR2 SYGVKD. V lost 11 bases to trimming and J lost 6 bases; unmatched junction nucleotides: 9. The CDR3 consists of 14 residues. This CDR3 is CAVRPGQGADTQYF. The CDR3 DNA is TGTGCCGTCCGACCGGGACAGGGGGCCGATACGCAGTATTTT.

A note on this clonotype: A clone one base away is much larger, so this may be a read error. This chain joins TRBV10-3 and TRBJ1-1; TRBD1 aligns across 8 bases. This CDR3 comprises 16 residues. The germline gives CDR1 ENHRY, CDR2 SYGVKD. The CDR3: CAISENGRGQGTEAVF. The CDR3 DNA reads as TGTGCCATCAGTGAAAATGGCAGGGGGCAGGGCACTGAAGCTGTCTTT.

The chain links TRBV6-9 to TRBJ1-1; perhaps TRBD1 as D (5 bases). Per germline, CDR1 MNHGY and CDR2 SVAAGI. V gave up 11 bases and J gave up 4 bases, with 20 bases separating them. The CDR3 contains 14 residues. CDR3 protein: CADSYVSEGTEAFF. In DNA form, the CDR3 reads TGTGCCGACAGTTATGTGTCGGAGGGCACTGAAGCTTTCTTT.

In its sample, this clonotype ranks as medium-sized. The chain couples TRBV28 to TRBJ2-1, with a weak D call TRBD1 (5 bases). CDR1 is MDHEN and CDR2 is SYDVKM in the germline V gene. V was clipped by 2 bases and J by 7 bases, with 15 bases between them. The CDR3 is 15 amino acids. The CDR3 spells CASSLIGAGQNEQFF. The CDR3 DNA is TGTGCCAGCAGTTTAATAGGGGCCGGTCAGAATGAGCAGTTCTTC.

This clonotype has a count of ten or more. This chain joins TRBV4-2 and TRBJ2-3, with TRBD2 as a possible D gene (6 bases). V lost 0 bases and J 3 bases, leaving 10 bases between the germline ends. This CDR3 spans 15 amino acids. Germline V lookup: CDR1 LGHNA, CDR2 YNFKEQ. The CDR3 here is CASSQEGGDTDTQYF. CDR3 nucleotide sequence: TGTGCCAGCAGCCAAGAAGGCGGGGATACAGATACGCAGTATTTT.

This clonotype was seen ten or more times. V is TRBV29-1 and J is TRBJ2-3; possible D gene TRBD1, 6 bases. The CDR3 is 14 residues long. Germline CDR1 and CDR2: SQVTM and ANQGSEA. Trimming removed 7 bases from V and 7 bases from J, with 21 bases in between. Written as DNA, the CDR3 is TGCAGCGCCCGAAACAGGGACGGTGGGAATACGCAGTATTTT. This gives the protein CSARNRDGGNTQYF.